Listed here is a single T cell receptor (beta chain). The antigen remains undetermined. From germline, CDR1 is SGHVS and CDR2 FQNEAQ. Deletions cut 1 base from V and 3 bases from J, with 15 bases between. The CDR3 totals 16 residues. Generation of TCR beta libraries employed quantitative 5'-RACE incorporating molecular barcodes. TCRdb recomputed calls from the 5' RACE reads with MiXCR, one row per CDR3 protein. The sample shows 90,000 to 120,000 distinct CDR3 sequences, approximately 25% of them seen only once. This specimen belongs to a study of CD8 T cells in ankylosing spondylitis. Overall study results and limits: Under 10 highly homologous variants formed a TCR beta motif that appeared characteristic of ankylosing spondylitis blood. Reports say disease-linked clones showed up significantly more in matched ankylosing spondylitis synovial fluid.

Sequenced input: synovial fluid, either unsorted or a sorted T cell fraction (not recorded which). The chain is built from TRBV7-8 and TRBJ2-5, with D possibly matching TRBD2 (6 bases). This TCR was recovered from a male donor with ankylosing spondylitis. This CDR3 is CASSLVEGTPKETQYF. The DNA of the CDR3 is TGTGCCAGCAGCTTAGTTGAGGGGACTCCAAAAGAGACCCAGTACTTC.